This T cell receptor (beta chain) was documented in a study of blood T cell repertoires in COVID-19. Study-wide background: Donors in the United States, Italy and Spain gave samples during acute or convalescent COVID-19. Sources were T cells, B-cell-depleted T cells, or PBMCs; the material itself was cDNA or gDNA.

Authors' data handling: Reference gene primer amplification gave estimated nucleated cell counts. Profiled with immunoSEQ multiplex PCR; TCRdb holds only in-frame clones, not every one. The V and J calls and the clone size are those of that table, but D and trimming were determined from the DNA. Of around 120,000 clones in the sample, about 78% were seen once. Trimming took 5 bases from V and 5 from J; bases not matched to a gene: 20. CDR1 is SGHTA and CDR2 is FQGNSA in the germline V gene. This CDR3 spans 19 amino acids. The chain joins TRBV7-2 to TRBJ1-1, with TRBD1 matching 10 bases. The sequenced material came from peripheral blood. This receptor was identified in a man aged 65-85 years with acute or convalescent COVID-19. The chain's CDR3 is CASSHPPDRGRSKETEAFF. The CDR3 DNA follows: TGTGCCAGCAGCCATCCCCCCGACAGGGGGCGATCGAAGGAAACTGAAGCTTTCTTT.